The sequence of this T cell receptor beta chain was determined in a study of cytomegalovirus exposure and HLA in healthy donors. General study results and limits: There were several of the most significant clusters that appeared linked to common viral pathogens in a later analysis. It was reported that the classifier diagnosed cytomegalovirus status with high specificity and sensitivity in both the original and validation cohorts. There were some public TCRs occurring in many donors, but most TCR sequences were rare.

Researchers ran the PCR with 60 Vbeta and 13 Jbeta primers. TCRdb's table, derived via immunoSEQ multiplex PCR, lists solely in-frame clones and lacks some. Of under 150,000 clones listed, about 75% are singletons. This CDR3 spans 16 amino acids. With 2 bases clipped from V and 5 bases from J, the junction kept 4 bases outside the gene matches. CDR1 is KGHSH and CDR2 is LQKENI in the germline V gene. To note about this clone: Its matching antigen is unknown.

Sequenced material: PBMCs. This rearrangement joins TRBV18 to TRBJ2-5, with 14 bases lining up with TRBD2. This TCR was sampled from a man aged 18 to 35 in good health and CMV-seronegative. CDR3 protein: CASSPTRTSGRETQYF. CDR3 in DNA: TGTGCCAGCTCACCAACCCGGACTAGCGGGAGGGAGACCCAGTACTTC.